This is a list of T cell receptor beta chains from one sample in a study of response to subunit inactivated influenza vaccine. TCRdb used MiXCR to reprocess the RT-PCR reads, holding one entry per CDR3 protein. The table lists around 710,000 distinct CDR3 sequences, approximately 15% of them singletons. The sequenced sample was PBMCs from blood, obtained less than 15 days before vaccination. Receptors were obtained from a man aged 45-60 years who received an inactivated influenza vaccine. The CDR3 runs from the conserved cysteine through the conserved F or W. The D gene is left open where the match is weak. Size is stated for part of the rows, as once, few or many counts, or as a class when the clone is expanded.

cdr3_nt cdr3_aa v_call d_call j_call clone_size
TGTGCCAGCATAGAGGGTACAGTTGCCTACGAGCAGTACTTC CASIEGTVAYEQYF TRBV6-1 . TRBJ2-7 .
TGTGCCAGCAGCTTACTGGGCGACCCCGAGCAGTACTTC CASSLLGDPEQYF TRBV7-2 . TRBJ2-7 few
TGCGCCAGCAGCTTGGGCGCGGGGGGGCCCCCAGATACGCAGTATTTT CASSLGAGGPPDTQYF TRBV5-1 TRBD2 TRBJ2-3 few
TGTGCCAGCAGTTCGATGGCGGGAGCCTACAATGAGCAGTTCTTC CASSSMAGAYNEQFF TRBV6-2/TRBV6-3 TRBD2 TRBJ2-1 .
TGCAGCGTTGCGAGGGCGGGGTACACAGATACGCAGTATTTT CSVARAGYTDTQYF TRBV29-1 . TRBJ2-3 few
TGCGCCAGCAGCTTAAGCGGGACTGACACCGGGGAGCTGTTTTTT CASSLSGTDTGELFF TRBV5-1 TRBD2 TRBJ2-2 .
TGTGCCAGCAGTCCATTCGGGGGTCGGGAGCAGTACTTC CASSPFGGREQYF TRBV28 . TRBJ2-7 few
TGTGCCAGCAGCTTCACAGGGGGCTATGCTGAAGCTTTCTTT CASSFTGGYAEAFF TRBV12-3/TRBV12-4 TRBD1 TRBJ1-1 few
TGTGCCAGCAGCCAAGACGTGGAGGGGCGGGCCACCTTC CASSQDVEGRATF TRBV14 . TRBJ1-2 few
TGTGCCAGCAGAAAAGCCAGGGAAACAGATACGCAGTATTTT CASRKARETDTQYF TRBV27 . TRBJ2-3 .
TGCAGCGTTGATTTTTGGGGGGAAGCGGGGGGGCTTACTGATGAGCAGTTCTTC CSVDFWGEAGGLTDEQFF TRBV29-1 TRBD2 TRBJ2-1 few
TGCAGTGCTAGAGGGGCGGCTGGGGTCAAAGACGAGCAGTACTTC CSARGAAGVKDEQYF TRBV20-1 . TRBJ2-7 few
TGCGCCAGCAGCTTGGGTGGAGGGGGCGTTTATGGCTACACCTTC CASSLGGGGVYGYTF TRBV5-1 TRBD1 TRBJ1-2 .
TGTGCCAGCACCACAGGGGCCAACTCCGCAGATACGCAGTATTTT CASTTGANSADTQYF TRBV4-2 TRBD1 TRBJ2-3 .
TGTGCCAGCAGTTACTCTGGACACCGAAGCTCCTATAATTCACCCCTCCACTTT CASSYSGHRSSYNSPLHF TRBV6-5 . TRBJ1-6 few
TGCGCCAGCAGCCACGTCGGGACGGGGAAAGAGACCCAGTACTTC CASSHVGTGKETQYF TRBV4-3 . TRBJ2-5 many
TGCAGTGCTAGGCCCTCCTACAATGAGCAGTTCTTC CSARPSYNEQFF TRBV20-1 . TRBJ2-1 few
TGTGCCAGCAGTTACTCGATTAGGGATGACCAAGAGACCCAGTACTTC CASSYSIRDDQETQYF TRBV6-5 . TRBJ2-5 .
TGCAGTGCTAGTTCGTCTCAAGAGACCCAGTACTTC CSASSSQETQYF TRBV20-1 . TRBJ2-5 many
TGTGCCAGCAGTAGGACGCCTTATACTGAAGCTTTCTTT CASSRTPYTEAFF TRBV6-1 . TRBJ1-1 few
TGTGCCAGCAGGCGGGGCTCGGACACCGGGGAGCTGTTTTTT CASRRGSDTGELFF TRBV27 . TRBJ2-2 .
TGTGCCAGCAGTTTGATGGACAGGGGGCTAGCAAATGAGCAGTTCTTC CASSLMDRGLANEQFF TRBV6-2/TRBV6-3 TRBD1 TRBJ2-1 .
TGTGCCAGCACTGGGACAGACCGTATTGTTGAAGCTTTCTTT CASTGTDRIVEAFF TRBV2 TRBD1 TRBJ1-1 .
TGTGCCAGCTCACCACCAGCCCAGGGCCACGGCGAGCAGTACTTC CASSPPAQGHGEQYF TRBV18 . TRBJ2-7 .
TGTGCCAGCAGAACTACAGGGACCCACATTCAGTACTTC CASRTTGTHIQYF TRBV6-2/TRBV6-3 . TRBJ2-4 .
TGCGCCAGCAGCTTGGGACTAGCGGGCCTCGGAGGGACGCAGTATTTT CASSLGLAGLGGTQYF TRBV5-1 TRBD2 TRBJ2-3 few
TGTGCCTGGAGTTTAAAACGACCGGGGTGGAACACTGAAGCTTTCTTT CAWSLKRPGWNTEAFF TRBV30 . TRBJ1-1 .
TGTGCCACCACAGGGGGAGATACGCAGTATTTT CATTGGDTQYF TRBV10-3 TRBD1 TRBJ2-3 many
TGTGCCACCAGTGATTGGACGAGCGGGAGAGGGAATGAGCAGTTCTTC CATSDWTSGRGNEQFF TRBV24-1 TRBD2 TRBJ2-1 many
TGTGCCAGCAGTGAAACAACAGGACACCTCAGGGGTCCCCAATTCAATGAGCAGTTCTTC CASSETTGHLRGPQFNEQFF TRBV2 . TRBJ2-1 .
TGTGCCAGCAGTGCAGGGGGCATGGGCAATCAGCCCCAGCATTTT CASSAGGMGNQPQHF TRBV12-3/TRBV12-4 TRBD1 TRBJ1-5 many
TGTGCCAGCAGTTTATCGGGTGCTAGCAACTCCTACCATGAGCAGTTCTTC CASSLSGASNSYHEQFF TRBV27 . TRBJ2-1 .
TGCAGCGTTGAAGATCTAGTGACAGGGGGAGCCGGGGAGCTGTTTTTT CSVEDLVTGGAGELFF TRBV29-1 TRBD1 TRBJ2-2 .
TGTGCCAGTACCTCGCCAGGGACCTCCTACGAGCAGTACTTC CASTSPGTSYEQYF TRBV19 . TRBJ2-7 .
TGCGCCAGCAGCCAAGTACCCGGGACAGGGGAAGATACGCAGTATTTT CASSQVPGTGEDTQYF TRBV4-1 TRBD1 TRBJ2-3 many
TGTGCCAGCAGTTCGGGACAGGGTTTCTCACCCCTCCACTTT CASSSGQGFSPLHF TRBV2 TRBD1 TRBJ1-6 few
TGTGCCAGTAAAACCCCGAAAAACAATGAGCAGTTCTTC CASKTPKNNEQFF TRBV6-1 . TRBJ2-1 .
TGTGCCAGCGGGACATACCAAGAGACCCAGTACTTC CASGTYQETQYF TRBV12-3/TRBV12-4 . TRBJ2-5 many
TGTGCCAGCAGTCCCCGGACAGGGCTTCCCCACGAGCAGTACTTC CASSPRTGLPHEQYF TRBV12-3/TRBV12-4 TRBD1 TRBJ2-7 .
TGCGCCAGCAGCCAAGATTTGGGGGCTAAGGATGGCTACACCTTC CASSQDLGAKDGYTF TRBV4-3 . TRBJ1-2 .
TGTGCCAGCTCACTAACGACAGGAAGCTACACCTTC CASSLTTGSYTF TRBV18 . TRBJ1-2 many
TGTGCCAGCAGCTTAAGTCCCGCGGGCGAGCAGTACTTC CASSLSPAGEQYF TRBV7-2 . TRBJ2-7 many
TGCGCCAGCAGCTTGTTCACTAGCGGGATCGGTCAGTTCTTC CASSLFTSGIGQFF TRBV5-1 TRBD2 TRBJ2-1 few
TGCGCCAGCAGCTTGGGACAAACCTCTGGGGCCAACGTCCTGACTTTC CASSLGQTSGANVLTF TRBV5-1 . TRBJ2-6 .
TGCAGCGTTGGTACTAGCGGGTTTTACAATGAGCAGTTCTTC CSVGTSGFYNEQFF TRBV29-1 TRBD2 TRBJ2-1 few
TGTGCCAGCAGCTACCCACCCAGACTAGCGGGAGTGAGGGATACGCAGTATTTT CASSYPPRLAGVRDTQYF TRBV11-1 TRBD2 TRBJ2-3 many
TGTGCCACCAGCCGATACGGGGGGCCCAATCAGCCCCAGCATTTT CATSRYGGPNQPQHF TRBV24-1 . TRBJ1-5 many
TGTGCCAGCAGTTTTACAGGTCTCATGAACACTGAAGCTTTCTTT CASSFTGLMNTEAFF TRBV28 . TRBJ1-1 few
TGCAGTGCTAGACGTAGGGACACCGGGGAGCTGTTTTTT CSARRRDTGELFF TRBV20-1 . TRBJ2-2 .
TGTGCCAGTAGTATAGCCAACAGGAACACCGGGGAGCTGTTTTTT CASSIANRNTGELFF TRBV19 . TRBJ2-2 few
TGCAGTGCTAGGCGGGGGTTCAACACCGGGGAGCTGTTTTTT CSARRGFNTGELFF TRBV20-1 TRBD2 TRBJ2-2 .
TGTGCCAGCAGACTAGCGGGGGGGTCATACGAGCAGTACTTC CASRLAGGSYEQYF TRBV12-3/TRBV12-4 TRBD2 TRBJ2-7 few
TGTGCCAGCAGTAGGACTAGCCTCTCCTACGAGCAGTACTTC CASSRTSLSYEQYF TRBV7-2 TRBD2 TRBJ2-7 few
TGTGCCAGCAGCTTAAGGCGGGGAGGGAGGGTCACAGATACGCAGTATTTT CASSLRRGGRVTDTQYF TRBV12-3/TRBV12-4 TRBD2 TRBJ2-3 .
TGTGCCAGTAGAAGGGTTCATACGACGAACACCGGGGAGCTGTTTTTT CASRRVHTTNTGELFF TRBV19 . TRBJ2-2 .
TGTGCCACCAGCAGAGGGACAGGCTCCTACGAGCAGTACTTC CATSRGTGSYEQYF TRBV15 TRBD1 TRBJ2-7 .
TGTGCCAGCAGTCCCCCGGGACAGGGCTGGTTCGACACCTTC CASSPPGQGWFDTF TRBV12-3/TRBV12-4 TRBD1 TRBJ1-2 .